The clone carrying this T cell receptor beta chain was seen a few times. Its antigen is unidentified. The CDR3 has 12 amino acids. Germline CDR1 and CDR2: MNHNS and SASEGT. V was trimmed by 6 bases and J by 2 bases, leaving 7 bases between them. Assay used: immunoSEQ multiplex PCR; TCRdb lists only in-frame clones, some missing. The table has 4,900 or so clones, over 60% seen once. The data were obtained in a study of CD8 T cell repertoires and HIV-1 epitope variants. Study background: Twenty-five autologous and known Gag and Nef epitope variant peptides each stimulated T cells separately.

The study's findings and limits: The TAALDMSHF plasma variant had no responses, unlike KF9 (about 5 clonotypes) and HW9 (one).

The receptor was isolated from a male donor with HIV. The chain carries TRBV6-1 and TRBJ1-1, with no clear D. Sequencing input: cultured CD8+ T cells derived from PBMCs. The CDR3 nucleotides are TGTGCCAGCAGGGCTGAAAACACTGAAGCTTTCTTT. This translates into CASRAENTEAFF.